These T cell receptor beta chains were read from a single sample in a study of blood T cell repertoires in COVID-19. Libraries were prepared by immunoSEQ multiplex PCR; TCRdb keeps only in-frame clonotypes and omits some of them. The profile covers about 80,000 clones, with around 80% appearing a single time and more than 10% taken by the ten largest. Material for sequencing was peripheral blood. Receptor source: a woman aged 40 to 50 with active or convalescent COVID-19. The CDR3 runs from the conserved cysteine through the conserved F or W. Fields, in order: clone size, V gene, J gene, D gene, CDR3 DNA, CDR3 protein. A D gene is named only where the DNA matches it firmly. Size tells how often a clone was seen (once, few, many) or the class of an expanded clone, and some rows leave it out.

>.|TRBV6-5|TRBJ2-6|TRBD1
TGTGCCAGCAGTCGAGGGGGCGCTGGGGCCAACGTCCTGACTTTC
CASSRGGAGANVLTF
>few|TRBV19|TRBJ1-1|.
TGTGCCAGTATCATCTTCGGTGCGACTGAAGCTTTCTTT
CASIIFGATEAFF
>few|TRBV5-5|TRBJ2-7|TRBD1
TGTGCCAGCAGCTCGACTCCGGGACAGGGGGCCTACGAGCAGTACTTC
CASSSTPGQGAYEQYF
>.|TRBV6-2/TRBV6-3|TRBJ2-7|.
TGTGCCAGCAGTCGGACGGGAACCTACGAGCAGTACTTC
CASSRTGTYEQYF
>once|TRBV18|TRBJ1-2|.
TGTGCCAGCTCACCAAAAATAGCTAACTATGGCTACACCTTC
CASSPKIANYGYTF
>.|TRBV30|TRBJ1-6|.
TGTGCCTGGAGTGTACGGGAGATTCGGGGATTTCCCCTCCACTTT
CAWSVREIRGFPLHF
>many|TRBV10-3|TRBJ1-2|TRBD1
TGTGCCATCAGTGAGTCACCACACGGGACAGTGACATATGGCTACACCTTC
CAISESPHGTVTYGYTF
>.|TRBV27|TRBJ2-1|TRBD2
TGTGCCAGCAGTTTGGGTAGCGGGAGAGCCAATGAGCAGTTCTTC
CASSLGSGRANEQFF
>.|TRBV3-1/TRBV3-2|TRBJ2-6|.
TGTGCCAGCAGCCAAGACAGCCGGGCTGGGGCCAACGTCCTGACTTTC
CASSQDSRAGANVLTF
>.|TRBV28|TRBJ1-5|.
TGTGCCAGCAGTGCCGGGTGGGGCAATCAGCCCCAGCATTTT
CASSAGWGNQPQHF
>few|TRBV10-3|TRBJ2-3|TRBD2
TGTGCCACTGAATCCGCGGGGGGCACAGATACGCAGTATTTT
CATESAGGTDTQYF
>.|TRBV3-1/TRBV3-2|TRBJ2-3|TRBD2
TGTGCCAGCAGCCAAGCCGGGGGGAGGGGAGCAGATACGCAGTATTTT
CASSQAGGRGADTQYF